The clone carrying this T cell receptor beta chain was observed a few times. Its cognate antigen is unknown. MiXCR, applied by TCRdb to the RACE reads, yields one record per CDR3 protein. The profile shows tens of thousands of distinct CDR3 sequences, 6.7% of them singletons. The data are from a study of human T cells and chemical hapten exposure. Study context: Sensitizing treatment utilized 2% DPC over a roughly 2 cm by roughly 2 cm portion of upper inner arm skin. Study findings and constraints: Expanded TCRs were compared with controls, and the expanded TCRs formed significantly more large CDR3 similarity clusters. Counts of TCRs above 1 in 1000 frequency stayed unchanged with DPC sensitization.

The CDR3 is 15 residues long. Trimming removed 2 bases from V and 6 bases from J, with 16 bases in between. Per the germline V gene, CDR1 is MNHEY and CDR2 is SVGAGI. Time point here: pre-sensitization, week 0. As to treatment: therapeutic diphenylcyclopropenone sensitization with weekly scalp DPC. The origin of this receptor is a woman aged 25 to 39 with alopecia areata. Some clones in this sample may be carry-over from other donors' samples. The chain employs TRBV6-5 and TRBJ1-1; no definite D call. The sample consisted of whole blood, taken in connection with sensitization to the hapten diphenylcyclopropenone (DPC). In DNA form, the CDR3 reads TGTGCCAGCAGTTACCCTAGCTTCTGGGGTGCTGAAGCTTTCTTT. This translates into CASSYPSFWGAEAFF.